This entry describes one TCR beta chain. No antigen is known for it. These data come from a study of cytomegalovirus exposure and HLA in healthy donors. The CDR3 length is 17 residues. With 10 bases removed from V and 6 bases from J, the gap between germline ends came to 28 bases. The V gene's germline CDR1 is LNHDA and CDR2 SQIVND (reference sequence). Study-wide results and limits: Later analysis demonstrated an association between a missense DCLRE1C variant and TCR beta V- and J-gene trimming. Common viral pathogens were later found to be apparently linked to several of the most significant clusters.

It was with 60 Vbeta and 13 Jbeta primers that the PCR ran. Produced via immunoSEQ multiplex PCR; TCRdb's table is partial and in-frame only. This sample yields tens of thousands of clones, of which about three quarters are seen a single time; about 2.3% belongs to the top ten. The chain links TRBV19 to TRBJ1-5; D remains ambiguous. The receptor was derived from a female donor in good health and CMV-seronegative. Sequenced input: PBMCs. CDR3 sequence: CATTTTHNPSSGQPQHF. CDR3 in DNA: TGTGCCACCACTACCACTCATAACCCATCTTCCGGTCAGCCCCAGCATTTT.